The rows below give T cell receptor beta chains drawn from one sample of a study of blood T cell repertoires in COVID-19. Libraries were prepared by immunoSEQ multiplex PCR; TCRdb keeps only in-frame clonotypes and omits some of them. The sample lists some 110,000 clones; around 76% were seen once. Material: peripheral blood. The receptors shown here come from a woman aged 70-85 years with acute or convalescent COVID-19. The CDR3 runs from the conserved cysteine through the conserved F or W. A D gene is named only where the DNA matches it firmly. Clone size is stated in some rows and not others, as once, few, many or a class when expanded.

cdr3_nt cdr3_aa v_call d_call j_call clone_size
TGTGCCAGTAAGCAGGGTCAAGGGCTTTCCGGGGAGCTGTTTTTT CASKQGQGLSGELFF TRBV19 - TRBJ2-2 -
TGTGCCAGGGACGCGGGCTGGACGGGCAACTATGGCTACACCTTC CARDAGWTGNYGYTF TRBV6-5 - TRBJ1-2 -
TGTGCCAGCAGTCCCCCGGGACAGAAGTACACTGAAGCTTTCTTT CASSPPGQKYTEAFF TRBV28 TRBD1 TRBJ1-1 -
TGTGCCAGCAGTTACTCAGGGGGCGGGGAGACCCAGTACTTC CASSYSGGGETQYF TRBV6-6 TRBD1 TRBJ2-5 -
TGCGCCAGCAGCTCCGAGGGGGGGTACGAAGAGACCCAGTACTTC CASSSEGGYEETQYF TRBV5-1 - TRBJ2-5 few
TGTGCCAGCAGCCCTAGGAGGGCCGGGGCAGGGTTGCGGGAGACCCAGTACTTC CASSPRRAGAGLRETQYF TRBV11-2 - TRBJ2-5 -
TGTGCCAGCTCACCGCGACCCCCAGGGCTTAATGAAAAACTGTTTTTT CASSPRPPGLNEKLFF TRBV18 - TRBJ1-4 -
TGTGCCTGGAGTGTAGACAGGGTTATTTACACCTTC CAWSVDRVIYTF TRBV30 TRBD1 TRBJ1-2 -
TGTGCCAGCAGTCCCGCGGGACAGGGTTACAATGAGCAGTTCTTC CASSPAGQGYNEQFF TRBV28 TRBD1 TRBJ2-1 -
TGTGCCAGCGCCGAGATTGAAGCTTTCTTT CASAEIEAFF TRBV6-5 - TRBJ1-1 -
TGTGCCAGCTCACCAATCAGTGACAAAGGAAACACCATATATTTT CASSPISDKGNTIYF TRBV18 - TRBJ1-3 few
TGTGCCAGCAGCCAAGTCCAGGGATTCTATGGCTACACCTTC CASSQVQGFYGYTF TRBV4-2 - TRBJ1-2 -
TGTGCCAGCAGCCCCCCCCAAAACACTGAAGCTTTCTTT CASSPPQNTEAFF TRBV28 - TRBJ1-1 -
TGTGCCAGCATTGGAAAACAGGGACACGATCAGCCCCAGCATTTT CASIGKQGHDQPQHF TRBV21-1 - TRBJ1-5 -
TGCGCCAGCAGCCTCGAGGGTGGGAGCGAAAAACTGTTTTTT CASSLEGGSEKLFF TRBV5-1 - TRBJ1-4 -
TGTGCCAGCAGCTTAGGGGCCCGGGGGGGCCCTGCAGATACGCAGTATTTT CASSLGARGGPADTQYF TRBV7-2 TRBD2 TRBJ2-3 -
TGTGCCAGCAGCGTCGGGACAGGATCAAACACTGAAGCTTTCTTT CASSVGTGSNTEAFF TRBV9 TRBD1 TRBJ1-1 -
TGCAGCCTCGCGGGGGCCGGGAGTCTCTTT CSLAGAGSLF TRBV20-1 - TRBJ1-1 -
TGCGCCAGCAGCACCCAGGGGGGGAACACTGAAGCTTTCTTT CASSTQGGNTEAFF TRBV5-1 TRBD1 TRBJ1-1 few
TGTGCCACCAGCAGGGCTCTGGTGGCTGGCTACACCTTC CATSRALVAGYTF TRBV15 - TRBJ1-2 few
TGTGCCAGTAGTACGGGACAGACAAACCAAGAGACCCAGTACTTC CASSTGQTNQETQYF TRBV19 TRBD1 TRBJ2-5 -